This T cell receptor (beta chain) was retrieved from a study of tumor-infiltrating lymphocytes in primary liver carcinoma. Study-wide context: The cohort included men and women aged 30 to 69 years.

Notes on this clonotype: What it recognizes is unknown.

TCR beta cDNA was made from 450 to 550 ng total RNA with a constant-region primer. ARM-PCR, slightly modified, supplied the TCR beta libraries through three nested multiplex PCR rounds. The first two PCR rounds, approximately 11 cycles each, used TRBV1-TRBV30 forward primers and a C-beta reverse primer. TCRdb reprocessed the multiplex PCR reads with MiXCR, giving one entry per CDR3 protein. The profile shows around 170,000 distinct CDR3 sequences, roughly 60% of them singletons. Study-wide results and limits: A significantly higher top-250-clone fraction was found in tumors than in blood (p = 0.039).

Germline V gene sequence: CDR1 MNHNS, CDR2 SASEGT. Trimming left V 0 bases short and J 5 bases short, with 5 bases between. The CDR3 is made up of 13 amino acids. Blood RNA came from unsorted whole blood; germline DNA was also extracted. The receptor's source is a man in his forties with primary liver carcinoma and hepatitis B virus infection. J is TRBJ1-5 and V is TRBV6-1, with D unclear. The sample comprised peripheral blood. The CDR3 protein is CASSEARHQPQHF. CDR3 coding DNA: TGTGCCAGCAGTGAAGCGCGCCATCAGCCCCAGCATTTT.